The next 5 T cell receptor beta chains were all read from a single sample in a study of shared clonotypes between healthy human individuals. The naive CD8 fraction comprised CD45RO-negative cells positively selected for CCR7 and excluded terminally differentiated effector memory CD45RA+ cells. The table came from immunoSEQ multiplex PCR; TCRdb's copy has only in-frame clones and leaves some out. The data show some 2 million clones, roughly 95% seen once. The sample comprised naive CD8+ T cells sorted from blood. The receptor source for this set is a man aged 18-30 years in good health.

DNA for the CDR3: TGTGCCAGTAGTATGGCCCGCCATAATAGCGGATTCTACGAGCAGTACTTC. The encoded protein is CASSMARHNSGFYEQYF. This rearrangement joins TRBV19 to TRBJ2-7; tentatively, D is TRBD2 (6 bases). This CDR3 is built from 17 residues. The V gene lost 3 bases and the J gene lost 3 bases, with 21 bases spanning the gap. CDR1 is LNHDA and CDR2 is SQIVND in the germline V gene (reference sequence).

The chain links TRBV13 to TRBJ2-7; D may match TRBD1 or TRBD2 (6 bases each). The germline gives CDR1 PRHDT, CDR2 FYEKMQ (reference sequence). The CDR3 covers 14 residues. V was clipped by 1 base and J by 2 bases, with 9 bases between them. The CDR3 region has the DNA TGTGCCAGCAGCTTAGAAGGGGGGACCTACGAGCAGTACTTC. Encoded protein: CASSLEGGTYEQYF. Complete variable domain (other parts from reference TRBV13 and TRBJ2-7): AAGVIQSPRHLIKEKRETATLKCYPIPRHDTVYWYQQGPGQDPQFLISFYEKMQSDKGSIPDRFSAQQFSDYHSELNMSSLELGDSALYFCASSLEGGTYEQYFGPGTRLTVT.

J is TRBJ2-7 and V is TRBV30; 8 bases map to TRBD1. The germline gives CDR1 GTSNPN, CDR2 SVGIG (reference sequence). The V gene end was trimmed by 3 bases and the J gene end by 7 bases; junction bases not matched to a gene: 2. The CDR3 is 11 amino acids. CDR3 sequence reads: CAWSRGQEQYF. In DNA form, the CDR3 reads TGTGCCTGGAGCAGGGGGCAGGAGCAGTACTTC. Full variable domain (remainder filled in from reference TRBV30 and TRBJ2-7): SQTIHQWPATLVQPVGSPLSLECTVEGTSNPNLYWYRQAAGRGLQLLFYSVGIGQISSEVPQNLSASRPQDRQFILSSKKLLLSDSGFYLCAWSRGQEQYFGPGTRLTVT.

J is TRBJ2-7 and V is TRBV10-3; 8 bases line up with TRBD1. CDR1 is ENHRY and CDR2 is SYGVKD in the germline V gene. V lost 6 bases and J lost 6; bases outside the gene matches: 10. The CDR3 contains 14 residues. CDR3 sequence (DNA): TGTGCCATCAGCTCGACAGGGGTCCGGAGCGAGCAGTACTTC. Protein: CAISSTGVRSEQYF.

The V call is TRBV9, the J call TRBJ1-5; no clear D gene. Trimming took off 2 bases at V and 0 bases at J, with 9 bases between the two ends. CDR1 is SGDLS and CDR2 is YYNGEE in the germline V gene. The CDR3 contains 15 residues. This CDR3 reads CASSVGDYSNQPQHF. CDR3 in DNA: TGTGCCAGCAGCGTCGGAGACTATAGCAATCAGCCCCAGCATTTT.